The 26 T cell receptor beta chains presented below share a single source sample, sequenced in a study of T cells after yellow fever vaccination. TCRdb itself ran the 5' RACE reads through MiXCR, one entry per CDR3 protein. The profile shows about 510,000 distinct CDR3 sequences, 21% of them singletons. The source material was PBMCs, sampled more than 20 days after the first yellow fever vaccination. The receptors were sampled from a man in his late teens or twenties who received the YFV17D yellow fever vaccine.

This clonotype was found a few times. The chain is built from TRBV12-3 or TRBV12-4 and TRBJ2-1; D ambiguous. V was cut by 3 bases and J by 9 bases, with 18 bases left in between. The CDR3 has 15 amino acids. The CDR3 spells CASSFQFVTPTEQFF. The CDR3, as DNA: TGTGCCAGCAGTTTTCAGTTTGTTACGCCTACTGAGCAGTTCTTC.

The V call is TRBV5-6, the J call TRBJ2-3, with D uncertain. The V end was cut by 2 bases, the J end by 1 base, with 11 bases between. The germline CDR1 and CDR2 sequences are SGHDT and YYEEEE. The CDR3 runs 15 residues. The DNA for the CDR3 is TGTGCCAGCAGCTTACTTTTTGAGGGCACAGATACGCAGTATTTT. Translated, it gives CASSLLFEGTDTQYF.

This clonotype was counted a few times. This rearrangement joins TRBV6-5 to TRBJ2-1; 8 nucleotides line up with TRBD1. V dropped 0 bases and J dropped 6; count of bases not matched to a gene: 4. There are 15 residues in the CDR3. Germline loops: CDR1 MNHEY, CDR2 SVGAGI. CDR3 residues: CASSYSWTGSNEQFF. The CDR3 DNA follows: TGTGCCAGCAGTTACTCTTGGACAGGGTCCAATGAGCAGTTCTTC.

The CDR3 DNA follows: TGCGCCAGCCGCCCCCAGGGAAAAACTGAAGCTTTCTTT. Amino acids: CASRPQGKTEAFF. The rearrangement joins TRBV5-1 to TRBJ1-1; TRBD1 is a possible D gene (5 bases). CDR3 size: 13 residues. Germline CDR1 is SGHRS and CDR2 is YFSETQ. V lost 7 bases and J lost 5, with 15 bases in between.

This clonotype was observed a few times. The chain has TRBV12-3 or TRBV12-4 and TRBJ2-3; weak D call: TRBD2 (5 bases). Between the trimmed V and J ends, which lost 3 bases and 1 base, there was a span of 17 bases. The CDR3 spans 17 residues. CDR3 region: CASSFAPEGIGTDTQYF. CDR3 nucleotide sequence: TGTGCCAGCAGTTTTGCGCCTGAGGGAATCGGCACAGATACGCAGTATTTT.

This chain uses TRBV28 with TRBJ2-7; D perhaps matches TRBD2 (6 bases). CDR1 and CDR2 (germline): MDHEN, SYDVKM. The CDR3 totals 15 residues. Trimming removed 5 bases from V and 0 bases from J, with 14 bases in between. CDR3 nucleotides: TGTGCCAGCAGTCGGACGGCGGGAAGCTCCTACGAGCAGTACTTC. Its protein is CASSRTAGSSYEQYF.

This clonotype was detected ten times or more. This chain connects TRBV14 to TRBJ2-5; D is unclear. Per germline, CDR1 SGHDN and CDR2 FVKESK. The CDR3 totals 13 residues. V gave up 4 bases and J gave up 5 bases, with 11 bases separating them. CDR3 protein: CASSPRMRETQYF. In DNA, the CDR3 is TGTGCCAGCAGCCCAAGGATGCGGGAGACCCAGTACTTC. The complete variable domain, with remaining parts taken from reference TRBV14 and TRBJ2-5, reads EAGVTQFPSHSVIEKGQTVTLRCDPISGHDNLYWYRRVMGKEIKFLLHFVKESKQDESGMPNNRFLAERTGGTYSTLKVQPAELEDSGVYFCASSPRMRETQYFGPGTRLLVL.

V gene TRBV7-3 combines with J gene TRBJ1-1; D may be TRBD1 (6 bases). Per germline, CDR1 SGHTA and CDR2 FQGTGA. Trimming took off 5 bases at V and 6 bases at J, with 16 bases between the two ends. The CDR3 spans 14 residues. In DNA, the CDR3 is TGTGCCAGCAGCCCCCCCGGGAGGGGGTCTGAAGCTTTCTTT. Translating gives CASSPPGRGSEAFF.

The sample holds one count of this clonotype. The chain carries TRBV6-1 and TRBJ1-5, with 7 bases identical to TRBD1. Trimming removed 6 bases from V and 3 bases from J; junction bases left unmatched: 8. The CDR3 runs 15 residues. Germline CDR1 is MNHNS and CDR2 is SASEGT. CDR3 in amino acids: CASSKQGLSNQPQHF. In DNA form, the CDR3 reads TGTGCCAGCAGCAAACAGGGGTTGTCCAATCAGCCCCAGCATTTT.

This clonotype was counted only a few times. As DNA, the CDR3 is TGTGCCAGCAGCCCGCGACTAGTGCGCGGGGAGCTGTTTTTT. This sequence encodes CASSPRLVRGELFF. The chain employs TRBV14 and TRBJ2-2; possibly TRBD2 for D (6 bases). Trimming shortened V by 4 bases and J by 7 bases, and 13 bases separated the two germline ends. Germline V gives CDR1 SGHDN, CDR2 FVKESK. This CDR3 has 14 amino acids.

The chain employs TRBV7-8 and TRBJ2-2; 7 positions agree with TRBD1. This CDR3 comprises 15 residues. Looked up from germline, CDR1 is SGHVS and CDR2 is FQNEAQ. V trimming: 7 bases; J trimming: 8 bases; junction bases outside the gene matches: 13. For the CDR3, the DNA is TGTGCCAGCAACGTAGGGATAGGGGGCTCAGGGGAGCTGTTTTTT. Protein: CASNVGIGGSGELFF.

The J gene is TRBJ2-5, the V gene TRBV18; D gene uncertain. The length of the CDR3 is 14 residues. V lost 2 bases to trimming and J lost 0 bases, with 7 bases between them. The germline CDR1 and CDR2 sequences are KGHSH and LQKENI. DNA for the CDR3: TGTGCCAGCTCACCATGGCACAACCAAGAGACCCAGTACTTC. This encodes CASSPWHNQETQYF.

The chain couples TRBV6-2 or TRBV6-3 to TRBJ2-5; a weak D match, TRBD1 (5 bases). Germline values: CDR1 MNHEY, CDR2 SVGEGT. Trimming shortened V by 6 bases and J by 2 bases, and 16 bases separated the two germline ends. CDR3 length: 15 amino acids. The CDR3 spells CASSESEGVQETQYF. The CDR3 nucleotides are TGTGCCAGCAGCGAATCGGAAGGGGTACAAGAGACCCAGTACTTC.

This clonotype was counted many times. This chain joins TRBV28 and TRBJ1-2, with TRBD1 matching over 11 bases. The junction had 4 bases not matched to a gene; V was cut back by 7 bases and J by 6 bases. CDR1 MDHEN and CDR2 SYDVKM come from the germline V gene. The CDR3 extends over 13 amino acids. This chain's CDR3 is CASTWTGGDGYTF. CDR3 in DNA: TGTGCCAGCACCTGGACAGGGGGCGATGGCTACACCTTC.

This sequence joins TRBV5-5 and TRBJ1-5, with D perhaps matching TRBD1 (6 bases). Trimming shortened V by 3 bases and J by 5 bases, and 9 bases separated the two germline ends. Germline V gene lookup returns CDR1 SGHKS and CDR2 YYEKEE (reference sequence). The CDR3 extends over 13 amino acids. CDR3 region: CASSWGADQPQHF. The CDR3 DNA reads TGTGCCAGCAGCTGGGGGGCAGATCAGCCCCAGCATTTT.

The table lists this clonotype with a few counts. This chain links TRBV4-2 with TRBJ2-4, with 7 bases matching TRBD2. The CDR3 contains 15 residues. Losses at the gene ends were 0 bases for V and 8 bases for J; bases not matched to a gene: 7. CDR1 is LGHNA, CDR2 YNFKEQ, per germline. Written as DNA, the CDR3 is TGTGCCAGCAGCCAAGATCCCCAGCGGGGAGACATTCAGTACTTC. It specifies CASSQDPQRGDIQYF.

This clonotype was found a few times. This chain uses TRBV3-1 with TRBJ2-1; 8 bases fit TRBD2. J gave up 0 bases and V 2 bases, and 3 bases lay outside the gene matches. Germline loops: CDR1 LGHDT, CDR2 YNNKEL (reference sequence). There are 16 residues in the CDR3. The CDR3 is CASSQLAGSSYNEQFF. CDR3 coding DNA: TGTGCCAGCAGCCAATTAGCGGGGAGCTCCTACAATGAGCAGTTCTTC.

This chain connects TRBV5-4 to TRBJ2-3; possible D gene TRBD1, 6 bases. Germline V gene sequence: CDR1 SGHNT, CDR2 YYREEE (reference sequence). CDR3 length: 15 amino acids. With 4 bases removed from V and 0 bases from J, the gap between germline ends came to 12 bases. The CDR3 reads CASSDRTSSTDTQYF. CDR3 in DNA: TGTGCCAGCAGCGACAGGACGAGTAGCACAGATACGCAGTATTTT.

The chain couples TRBV6-2 or TRBV6-3 to TRBJ2-1, with 9 bases lining up with TRBD2. CDR3 length: 16 residues. V shed 2 bases, J shed 7 bases, and the junction held 9 bases outside the gene matches. Germline V CDR1 and CDR2: MNHEY, SVGEGT. Here the CDR3 DNA reads TGTGCCAGCAGTTACAACGGGCGGGGGGGTAATAATGAGCAGTTCTTC. The encoded protein is CASSYNGRGGNNEQFF.

The chain uses TRBV7-7 and TRBJ2-3; 9 bases map to TRBD2. The CDR3 totals 14 residues. CDR1 and CDR2 (germline): SSHAT, FNYEAQ (reference sequence). The V and J ends lost 5 bases and 4 bases, in that order; junction bases with no gene match: 4. CDR3 loop: CASSPRTSADTQYF. The CDR3 nucleotides read TGTGCCAGCAGCCCCAGGACTAGCGCAGATACGCAGTATTTT.

This clonotype has a handful of counts. The chain links TRBV4-1 to TRBJ2-3; the match to TRBD1 covers 8 bases. Per the germline V gene, CDR1 is MGHRA and CDR2 is YSYEKL. The CDR3 has 17 amino acids. With 3 bases clipped from V and 1 base from J, the junction kept 9 bases outside the gene matches. The CDR3 region is CASSHPPQGAGTDTQYF. CDR3 nucleotide sequence: TGCGCCAGCAGCCACCCCCCGCAGGGGGCGGGCACAGATACGCAGTATTTT.

This sequence joins TRBV5-8 and TRBJ2-7; 9 bases are shared with TRBD1. This CDR3 is 14 amino acids long. V shed 4 bases, J shed 2 bases, and the junction held 4 bases outside the gene matches. Germline CDR1 and CDR2: SGHTS and YDEGEE. CDR3 sequence reads: CASSKGTGTYEQYF. The CDR3 DNA reads TGTGCCAGCAGCAAGGGGACAGGGACCTACGAGCAGTACTTC.

This clonotype appeared a few times. J is TRBJ2-1 and V is TRBV14; unclear D gene. The CDR3 runs to 15 residues. The V end lost 0 bases, the J end lost 3 bases, and 9 bases lay between the germline ends. Germline CDR1 is SGHDN and CDR2 is FVKESK. The CDR3 here is CASSQERAYYNEQFF. The CDR3 DNA sequence: TGTGCCAGCAGCCAAGAACGGGCCTACTACAATGAGCAGTTCTTC.

This chain joins TRBV15 and TRBJ1-4; unclear D gene. Germline V gives CDR1 LNHNV, CDR2 YYDKDF (reference sequence). The CDR3 covers 15 residues. Trimming took 4 bases from V and 5 from J, leaving 14 bases between them. Written as DNA, the CDR3 is TGTGCCACCAGCAACTCGCGGGCCGTAAATGAAAAACTGTTTTTT. It is translated as CATSNSRAVNEKLFF.

The chain links TRBV5-4 to TRBJ2-3, with D possibly TRBD1 on 6 matching bases. V was trimmed by 1 base and J by 6 bases, leaving 12 bases between them. The length of the CDR3 is 14 residues. From germline, CDR1 is SGHNT and CDR2 YYREEE (reference sequence). The DNA for the CDR3 is TGTGCCAGCAGCTTGAAACAGGGTAGCGATACGCAGTATTTT. It encodes CASSLKQGSDTQYF.

The gene calls are TRBV29-1 and TRBJ1-1; D is unclear. The V end was cut by 2 bases, the J end by 7 bases, with 8 bases between. The CDR3 has 11 residues. CDR1 SQVTM and CDR2 ANQGSEA come from the germline V gene. The CDR3 nucleotides are TGCAGCGTTGAATGGTGGGATGAAGCTTTCTTT. It encodes CSVEWWDEAFF. The variable domain in full, completed from reference TRBV29-1 and TRBJ1-1, reads SAVISQKPSRDICQRGTSLTIQCQVDSQVTMMFWYRQQPGQSLTLIATANQGSEATYESGFVIDKFPISRPNLTFSTLTVSNMSPEDSSIYLCSVEWWDEAFFGQGTRLTVV.